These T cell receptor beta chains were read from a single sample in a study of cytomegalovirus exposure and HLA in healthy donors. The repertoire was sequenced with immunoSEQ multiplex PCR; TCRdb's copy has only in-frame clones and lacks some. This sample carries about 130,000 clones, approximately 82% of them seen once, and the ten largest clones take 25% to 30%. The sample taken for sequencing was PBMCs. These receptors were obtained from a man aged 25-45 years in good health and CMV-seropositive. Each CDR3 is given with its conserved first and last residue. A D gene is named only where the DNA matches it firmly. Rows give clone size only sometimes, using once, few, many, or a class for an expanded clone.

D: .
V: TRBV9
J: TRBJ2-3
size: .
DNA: TGTGCCAGCAGCCCTGTGGGGCGCCCCACAGATACGCAGTATTTT
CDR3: CASSPVGRPTDTQYF

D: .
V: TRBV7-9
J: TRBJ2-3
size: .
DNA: TGTGCCAGCAGCTTGTCGGGGAGCACAGATACGCAGTATTTT
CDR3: CASSLSGSTDTQYF

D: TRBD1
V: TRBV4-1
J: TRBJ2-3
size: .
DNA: TGCGCCAGCAGCCAAGATCCAGGGGACAGGGGCCTCTCAGATACGCAGTATTTT
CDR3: CASSQDPGDRGLSDTQYF

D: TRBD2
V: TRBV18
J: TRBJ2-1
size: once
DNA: TGTGCCAGCTCACCATATAGCGGGCTTTACAATGAGCAGTTCTTC
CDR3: CASSPYSGLYNEQFF

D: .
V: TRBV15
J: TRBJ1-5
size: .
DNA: TGTGCCACCAGCAGAGAATTCGGGGCCCAGCATTTT
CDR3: CATSREFGAQHF

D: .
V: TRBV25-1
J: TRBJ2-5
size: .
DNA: TGTGCCAGCAGCGGAGTTGGAGGGCGCGAGACCCAGTACTTC
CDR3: CASSGVGGRETQYF

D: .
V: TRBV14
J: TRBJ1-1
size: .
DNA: TGTGCCAGCAGCCAAGTGACATTAGAAGCTTTCTTT
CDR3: CASSQVTLEAFF

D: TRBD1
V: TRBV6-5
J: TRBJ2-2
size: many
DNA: TGTGCCAGCAGCCCGGACAGGGCGAACACCGGGGAGCTGTTTTTT
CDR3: CASSPDRANTGELFF

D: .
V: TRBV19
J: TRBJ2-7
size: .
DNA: TGTGCCAGTAGTGTGTACTACCTCTGGGAGCAGTACTTC
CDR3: CASSVYYLWEQYF

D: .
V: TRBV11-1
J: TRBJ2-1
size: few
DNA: TGTGCCAGCAACCCGGGAACAGGAGGGCACAATGAGCAGTTCTTC
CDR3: CASNPGTGGHNEQFF

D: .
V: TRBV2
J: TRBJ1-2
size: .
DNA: TGTGCCAGCAGGCTCACAGGGCAGGGCTACACCTTC
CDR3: CASRLTGQGYTF

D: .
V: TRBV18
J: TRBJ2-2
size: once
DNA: TGTGCCAGCTCACTACAGGTGAACACCGGGGAGCTGTTTTTT
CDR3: CASSLQVNTGELFF

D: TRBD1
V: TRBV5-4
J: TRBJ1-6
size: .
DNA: TGTGCCAGCGGTGGGGGCGACAGGGTTTACTCACCCCTCCACTTT
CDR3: CASGGGDRVYSPLHF

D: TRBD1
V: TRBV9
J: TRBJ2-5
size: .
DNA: TGTGCCAGCAGCGTAGGGGTGGGACAGGGGATCCGAGAGACCCAGTACTTC
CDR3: CASSVGVGQGIRETQYF

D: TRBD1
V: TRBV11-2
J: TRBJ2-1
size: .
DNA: TGTGCCAGCCGCCGGGACAGGGGTGCTGGAGGGCAGTTCTTC
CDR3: CASRRDRGAGGQFF

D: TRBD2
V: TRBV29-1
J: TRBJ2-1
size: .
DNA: TGCAGCGCCGGACTAGCGGATAGCTCCTACAATGAGCAGTTCTTC
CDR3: CSAGLADSSYNEQFF

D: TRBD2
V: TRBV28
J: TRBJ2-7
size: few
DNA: TGTGCCAGCAGTTTTCCACCGGGCGGGGAGGGCTTCGGGCAGTACTTC
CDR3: CASSFPPGGEGFGQYF

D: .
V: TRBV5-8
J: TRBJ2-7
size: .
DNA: TGTGCCAGCCGTCAGGTACCGGTCCACGAGCAGTACTTC
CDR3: CASRQVPVHEQYF

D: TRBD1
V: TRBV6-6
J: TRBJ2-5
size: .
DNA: TGTGCCAGCACCCAGGGACAGAAACAAGAGACCCAGTACTTC
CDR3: CASTQGQKQETQYF

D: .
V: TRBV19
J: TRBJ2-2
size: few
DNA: TGTGCCAGTAGTATCCCGACAGCCGCCGGGGAGCTGTTTTTT
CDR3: CASSIPTAAGELFF

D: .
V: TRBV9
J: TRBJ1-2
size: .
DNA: TGTGCCAGCAGCGAATCAGGGTTGAACTATGGCTACACCTTC
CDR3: CASSESGLNYGYTF

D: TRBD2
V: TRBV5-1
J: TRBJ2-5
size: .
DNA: TGCGCCAGCAGCTTGTTCGGGGGGGCGAAGAAAGGAGAGACCCAGTACTTC
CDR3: CASSLFGGAKKGETQYF

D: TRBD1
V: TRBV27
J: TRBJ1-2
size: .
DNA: TGTGCCAGCAGGACGCGGGACAGGGCCAACTATGGCTACACCTTC
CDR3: CASRTRDRANYGYTF

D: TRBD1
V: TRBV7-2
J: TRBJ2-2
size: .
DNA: TGTGCCAGCAGCCGGCGGACAGGGATCCCCGGGGAGCTGTTTTTT
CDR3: CASSRRTGIPGELFF

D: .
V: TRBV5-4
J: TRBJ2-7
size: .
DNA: TGTGCCAGCAGCTTGAGCAGGTACCACGAGCAGTACTTC
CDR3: CASSLSRYHEQYF

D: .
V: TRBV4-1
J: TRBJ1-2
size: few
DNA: TGCGCCAGCAGCCAAGATAACAGGGCTGGCTATGGCTACACCTTC
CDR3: CASSQDNRAGYGYTF

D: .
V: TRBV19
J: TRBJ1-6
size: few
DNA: TGTGCCAGTAGTATAGAAAGGAGTTCACCCCTCCACTTT
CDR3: CASSIERSSPLHF

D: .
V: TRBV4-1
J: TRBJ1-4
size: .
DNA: TGCGCCAGCAGACTAACAGGGAGTAATGAAAAACTGTTTTTT
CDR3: CASRLTGSNEKLFF

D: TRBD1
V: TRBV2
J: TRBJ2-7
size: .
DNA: TGTGCCAGCAGTGAAAGCATGGGACAGGGGGCAGGCGAGCAGTACTTC
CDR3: CASSESMGQGAGEQYF

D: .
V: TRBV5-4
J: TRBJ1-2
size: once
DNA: TGTGCCAGCAGCTTGAGCAGGGGTGACTATGGCTACACCTTC
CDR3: CASSLSRGDYGYTF

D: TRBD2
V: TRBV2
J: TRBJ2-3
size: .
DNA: TGTGCCAGCAGTTCGGGACTAGCGGGGACCACAGATACGCAGTATTTT
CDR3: CASSSGLAGTTDTQYF

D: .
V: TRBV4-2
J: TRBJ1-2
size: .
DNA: TGTGCCAGCAGCCAAGAAACCGGGGGGAACTATGGCTACACCTTC
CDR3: CASSQETGGNYGYTF

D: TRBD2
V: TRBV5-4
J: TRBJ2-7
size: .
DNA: TGTGCCAGCAGCTCCCGCCGGACTAGCGGGGGCTACGAGCAGTACTTC
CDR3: CASSSRRTSGGYEQYF

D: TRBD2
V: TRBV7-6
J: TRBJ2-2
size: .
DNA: TGTGCCAGCAGCTTAGGCCGGGAGGGCCTCACCGGGGAGCTGTTTTTT
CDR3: CASSLGREGLTGELFF

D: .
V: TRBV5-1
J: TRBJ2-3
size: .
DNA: TGCGCCAGCAGCTCTCAGGGCTCTAGCACAGATACGCAGTATTTT
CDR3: CASSSQGSSTDTQYF

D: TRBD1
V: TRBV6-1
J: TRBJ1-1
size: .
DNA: TGTGCCAGCACTGTGACAGGGATCGGCACTGAAGCTTTCTTT
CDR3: CASTVTGIGTEAFF

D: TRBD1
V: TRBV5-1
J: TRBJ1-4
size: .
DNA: TGCGCCAGCAGCCAAACAGGGGCCGGGACAGAGCGGCAAAAACTGTTTTTT
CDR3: CASSQTGAGTERQKLFF

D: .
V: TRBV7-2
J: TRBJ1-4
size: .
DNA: TGTGCCAGCAGCATCCCCAGGATCTCCTCTGAAAAACTGTTTTTT
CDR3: CASSIPRISSEKLFF

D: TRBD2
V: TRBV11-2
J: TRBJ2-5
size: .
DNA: TGTGCCAGCAGCTTAGGGACTAGCGCGGAGACCCAGTACTTC
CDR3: CASSLGTSAETQYF

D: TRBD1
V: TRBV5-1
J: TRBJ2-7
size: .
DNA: TGCGCCAGCAGCTGGACAGGGTTGGGCGAGCAGTACTTC
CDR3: CASSWTGLGEQYF

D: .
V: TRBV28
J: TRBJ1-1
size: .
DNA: TGTGCCAGCAGTTTGGGGGGGACCGGGGGTGGTGAAGCTTTCTTT
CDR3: CASSLGGTGGGEAFF

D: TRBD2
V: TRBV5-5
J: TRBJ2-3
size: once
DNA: TGTGCCAGCAGCTTGACCGGGACTAGAGGCACAGATACGCAGTATTTT
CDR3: CASSLTGTRGTDTQYF

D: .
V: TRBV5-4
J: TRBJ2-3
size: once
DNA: TGTGCCAGCAGCTTGAGGAGGGGCACTAGCACAGATACGCAGTATTTT
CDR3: CASSLRRGTSTDTQYF

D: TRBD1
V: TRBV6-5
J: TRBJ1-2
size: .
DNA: TGTGCCAGCAGTTACTCCGGGACAGGGGGCCGGGGCTACACCTTC
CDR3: CASSYSGTGGRGYTF

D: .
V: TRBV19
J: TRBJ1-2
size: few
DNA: TGTGCCAGCTCATCAGGGGCTTACTATGGCTACACCTTC
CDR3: CASSSGAYYGYTF

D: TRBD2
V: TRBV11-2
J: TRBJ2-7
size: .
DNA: TGTGCCAGCAGCTTAGATTCTCACGGGACTAGACCCTACGAGCAGTACTTC
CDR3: CASSLDSHGTRPYEQYF

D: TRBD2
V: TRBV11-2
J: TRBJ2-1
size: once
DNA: TGTGCCAGCAGCCCCCGGACTAGAAGGGGCGCTGAGCAGTTCTTC
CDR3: CASSPRTRRGAEQFF

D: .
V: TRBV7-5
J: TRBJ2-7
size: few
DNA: TGTGTCAGAAGCCCCGCCCGGGACTGTTGCGGCTACGAGCAGTACTTC
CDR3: CVRSPARDCCGYEQYF

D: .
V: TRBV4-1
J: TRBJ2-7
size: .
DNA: TGCGCCAGCAGCCAAGATCCCAGGTCCTCCTACGAGCAGTACTTC
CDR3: CASSQDPRSSYEQYF

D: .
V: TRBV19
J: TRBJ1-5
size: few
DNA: TGTGCCAGTACCCCGTCGGGTTATCAGCCCCAGCATTTT
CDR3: CASTPSGYQPQHF

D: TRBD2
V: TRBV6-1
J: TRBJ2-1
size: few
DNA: TGTGCCAGCACGACGGGAGCGGGATATGCGGGTGAGCAGTTCTTC
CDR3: CASTTGAGYAGEQFF